This TCR beta chain comes out of a study of Graves' ophthalmopathy and Graves' hyperthyroidism. V lost 4 bases and J 4 bases, leaving 13 bases between the germline ends. This CDR3 has 13 residues. Looked up from germline, CDR1 is DFQATT and CDR2 is SNEGSKA (reference sequence). The authors amplified TCR beta CDR3 regions from RNA transcripts. Second-round multiplex PCR came after a first-round RT-PCR that employed HTBI primers. TCRdb re-analysed the multiplex PCR reads in MiXCR, keeping a single row per CDR3 protein. The repertoire includes about 420,000 distinct CDR3 sequences, about 21% of them detected once, and 2.5% to 3% sits in the top ten. At least ten counts were recorded for this clonotype.

The sequenced sample consisted of peripheral blood. The receptor was derived from a woman aged 18-35 years with stable Graves' hyperthyroidism. This rearrangement joins TRBV20-1 to TRBJ2-5; weak D call: TRBD2 (6 bases). CDR3 nucleotides: TGCAGTGCTATGTCCAGCGGGTCAGAGACCCAGTACTTC. Its protein product is CSAMSSGSETQYF.